The table lists the clone carrying this T cell receptor beta chain with a few counts. The CDR3 extends over 11 amino acids. With 5 bases removed from V and 5 bases from J, the gap between germline ends came to 9 bases. In germline, CDR1 is SQVTM, CDR2 ANQGSEA. The record originates from a study of blood T cells in healthy people across ages. Through a sample-barcoded 5' primer and a J-beta primer mix, a second PCR was run for roughly 6 to 12 cycles. Tagging of each cDNA molecule was performed by a template-switch adaptor with 12 random nucleotides. Each CDR3 protein gets one entry after TCRdb re-called the 5' RACE reads with MiXCR. Of 750,000 or so distinct CDR3 sequences listed, approximately 25% are singletons. This sample also appeared in a second study, on T cells of mothers and their children. Turning to that study: Similar thymic selection effects on TCR recombination output appear in pairs, both related and unrelated.

The sequence was obtained from a boy younger than 18 in good health. Sequenced: blood. The chain couples TRBV29-1 to TRBJ1-2; D unresolved. The CDR3 region is CSVPTGYGYTF. Written as DNA, the CDR3 is TGCAGCGTTCCTACGGGGTATGGCTACACCTTC.